One sample yielded the 26 T cell receptor beta chains listed below, sequenced in a study of human CD4 T cells and Enterobacteriaceae. Memory CD4+ T cells were sorted as all CD4+ cells except CD45RA+CCR7+CD95- naive cells, over 95% pure. Clones were sequenced by immunoSEQ multiplex PCR, and TCRdb holds only the in-frame ones, with some missing. The repertoire has about 29,000 clones, 70% to 85% of them found once; the top ten carry about 1.5%. The material sequenced was memory CD4+ T cells from blood. Every receptor here comes from a human donor in good health.

This chain uses TRBV5-1 with TRBJ1-3, with TRBD1 as a possible D gene (5 bases). The CDR3 covers 14 residues. Trimming took off 4 bases at V and 4 bases at J, with 12 bases between the two ends. CDR1 and CDR2 from the germline V gene are SGHRS and YFSETQ. The CDR3 here is CASSQGATGNTIYF. The CDR3 DNA reads TGCGCCAGCAGCCAGGGTGCAACCGGAAACACCATATATTTT. The full variable domain, with the rest looked up from reference TRBV5-1 and TRBJ1-3, is KAGVTQTPRYLIKTRGQQVTLSCSPISGHRSVSWYQQTPGQGLQFLFEYFSETQRNKGNFPGRFSGRQFSNSRSEMNVSTLELGDSALYLCASSQGATGNTIYFGEGSWLTVV.

The V gene is TRBV27, the J gene TRBJ2-2; D may match TRBD1 or TRBD2 (5 bases each). The CDR3 is 12 amino acids. Deletions cut 4 bases from V and 15 bases from J, with 15 bases between. The germline CDR1 and CDR2 sequences are MNHEY and SMNVEV (reference sequence). CDR3 in DNA: TGTGCCAGCAGTTCCCTTGGGGGTCGGGTGTTTTTT. This encodes CASSSLGGRVFF.

The chain's CDR3 is CASSPGATSGGETQYF. The CDR3, as DNA: TGTGCCAGCAGCCCCGGGGCTACTAGCGGGGGAGAGACCCAGTACTTC. This chain links TRBV28 with TRBJ2-5, with 11 bases that match TRBD2. Germline values: CDR1 MDHEN, CDR2 SYDVKM. The CDR3 is made up of 16 amino acids. Trimming removed 6 bases from V and 4 bases from J; junction bases left unmatched: 10.

This sequence joins TRBV5-1 and TRBJ2-5; D not certain. Germline V CDR1 and CDR2: SGHRS, YFSETQ. This CDR3 is 13 amino acids long. Trimming removed 4 bases at V and 2 bases at J, with 9 bases between. DNA for the CDR3: TGCGCCAGCAGCCCCGGTCCACAAGAGACCCAGTACTTC. Translated, it gives CASSPGPQETQYF.

V usage is TRBV2 and J usage is TRBJ2-1; D is undetermined. Germline V gives CDR1 SNHLY, CDR2 FYNNEI. The V gene lost 7 bases and the J gene lost 10 bases, with 26 bases spanning the gap. The CDR3 is 16 amino acids. The CDR3 here is CASKRSSGGTVFEQFF. DNA for the CDR3: TGTGCCAGCAAACGAAGTTCAGGCGGAACCGTTTTCGAGCAGTTCTTC.

This chain links TRBV11-2 with TRBJ2-3; D ambiguous. Per germline, CDR1 SGHAT and CDR2 FQNNGV. The CDR3 consists of 12 residues. V gave up 5 bases and J gave up 6 bases, with 9 bases separating them. For the CDR3, the DNA is TGTGCCAGCAGCCAACTCCCCGATACGCAGTATTTT. This encodes CASSQLPDTQYF.

This clone showed up just once. The same CDR3 also results from other DNA sequences found in this sample. This chain joins TRBV5-1 and TRBJ2-7, with D perhaps given as TRBD1 or TRBD2 (5 bases each). CDR3 length equals 15 residues. In germline, CDR1 is SGHRS, CDR2 YFSETQ. Between the trimmed V and J ends, which lost 4 bases and 7 bases, there was a span of 21 bases. CDR3 residues: CASSAGDPRNGEQYF. DNA for the CDR3: TGCGCCAGCAGCGCCGGGGACCCAAGAAATGGGGAGCAGTACTTC.

The gene calls are TRBV27 and TRBJ2-7, with 10 nucleotides matching TRBD1. Germline values: CDR1 MNHEY, CDR2 SMNVEV (reference sequence). The V gene end was trimmed by 1 base and the J gene end by 2 bases; junction bases not matched to a gene: 2. The CDR3 is made up of 15 amino acids. The CDR3, as DNA: TGTGCCAGCAGTTTATATGGGACAGGGGCCTACGAGCAGTACTTC. Translation: CASSLYGTGAYEQYF.

The chain couples TRBV19 to TRBJ2-7; 13 nucleotides match TRBD2. This CDR3 region has 15 residues. Germline V gene sequence: CDR1 LNHDA, CDR2 SQIVND (reference sequence). V shed 1 base and J 3 bases; nucleotides not matched to a gene: 0. CDR3 region: CASSIGTSGSYEQYF. CDR3 DNA: TGTGCCAGTAGTATAGGGACTAGCGGGAGCTACGAGCAGTACTTC.

The rearrangement uses TRBV5-1 and TRBJ2-7; either TRBD1 or TRBD2 may fit D (6 bases each). Trimming left V 7 bases short and J 3 bases short, with 17 bases between. From germline, CDR1 is SGHRS and CDR2 YFSETQ. The CDR3 is 14 amino acids. CDR3 coding DNA: TGCGCCAGCTCCCCCGGGGGCTCCAACTACGAGCAGTACTTC. Its translation is CASSPGGSNYEQYF.

V usage is TRBV5-5 and J usage is TRBJ1-1; D is uncertain. Germline lookup yields CDR1 SGHKS and CDR2 YYEKEE (reference sequence). Between the trimmed V and J ends, which lost 4 bases and 4 bases, there was a span of 11 bases. CDR3 length equals 13 residues. The CDR3 DNA reads as TGTGCCAGCAGCCCGGACCTAAGCACTGAAGCTTTCTTT. Encoded protein: CASSPDLSTEAFF.

The J gene is TRBJ1-4, the V gene TRBV5-4; 7 bases are shared with TRBD1. Looked up from germline, CDR1 is SGHNT and CDR2 is YYREEE (reference sequence). This CDR3 spans 17 amino acids. Trimming at V came to 0 bases and at J to 7 bases, leaving 12 bases not matched to a gene. CDR3 residues: CASSLDPPGGSGEKLFF. CDR3 nucleotide sequence: TGTGCCAGCAGCTTGGACCCGCCAGGGGGGTCGGGTGAAAAACTGTTTTTT.

The rearrangement joins TRBV9 to TRBJ2-7, with 9 bases fitting TRBD1. This CDR3 has 14 residues. Germline values: CDR1 SGDLS, CDR2 YYNGEE. The V and J ends lost 3 bases and 5 bases, in that order; junction bases with no gene match: 6. The CDR3 region has the DNA TGTGCCAGCAGCGCCGGGACAGGGCGCGACGAGCAGTACTTC. It codes for CASSAGTGRDEQYF.

The V gene is TRBV4-1, the J gene TRBJ2-5, with 9 bases fitting TRBD1. Germline trimming cut 3 bases from V and 1 base from J; bases unmatched to any gene: 9. CDR1 is MGHRA, CDR2 YSYEKL, per germline. The CDR3 has 17 amino acids. CDR3 DNA sequence: TGCGCCAGCAGCCACAGAGGGAGGGACAGGGTCCAAGAGACCCAGTACTTC. This sequence encodes CASSHRGRDRVQETQYF.

V and J are TRBV28 and TRBJ2-2, with TRBD1 matching 8 bases. The V gene's germline CDR1 is MDHEN and CDR2 SYDVKM. V shed 5 bases and J 5 bases; nucleotides not matched to a gene: 7. The CDR3 is 15 residues long. CDR3 sequence (DNA): TGTGCCAGCAGTCTTGGGGACAGGTATACCGGGGAGCTGTTTTTT. Translated: CASSLGDRYTGELFF.

The V and J genes are TRBV6-6 and TRBJ1-1; D unclear. The germline V and J ends were trimmed by 7 bases and 1 base, with 4 bases remaining between them. The germline CDR1 and CDR2 sequences are MNHNY and SVGAGI (reference sequence). This CDR3 comprises 11 residues. The CDR3 reads CASIENTEAFF. The CDR3 coding sequence is TGTGCCAGCATCGAGAACACTGAAGCTTTCTTT.

The V gene is TRBV27, the J gene TRBJ2-4, with D tentatively TRBD2 (6 bases). Trimming removed 5 bases from V and 7 bases from J, with 15 bases in between. Germline V CDR1 and CDR2: MNHEY, SMNVEV (reference sequence). The CDR3 extends over 14 amino acids. The CDR3, as DNA: TGTGCCAGCAGTAAGGAAGAGGGGAGGAACATTCAGTACTTC. Translated: CASSKEEGRNIQYF.

Here the CDR3 reads CASRYFSYEQYF. CDR3 DNA: TGTGCCAGCAGGTACTTCTCCTACGAGCAGTACTTC. The chain couples TRBV2 to TRBJ2-7, with D uncertain. The V end lost 6 bases, the J end lost 0 bases, and 6 bases lay between the germline ends. Germline V gene data show CDR1 as SNHLY and CDR2 as FYNNEI. The CDR3 extends over 12 amino acids. Complete variable domain (other parts from reference TRBV2 and TRBJ2-7): EPEVTQTPSHQVTQMGQEVILRCVPISNHLYFYWYRQILGQKVEFLVSFYNNEISEKSEIFDDQFSVERPDGSNFTLKIRSTKLEDSAMYFCASRYFSYEQYFGPGTRLTVT.

V and J are TRBV5-5 and TRBJ2-7; TRBD1 might be the D (5 bases). The CDR3 loop spans 14 amino acids. V lost 4 bases and J 3 bases, leaving 14 bases between the germline ends. Germline-derived CDR1 and CDR2 are SGHKS and YYEKEE (reference sequence). The CDR3 region has the DNA TGTGCCAGCAGCCTCCGACAGCCAGGCTACGAGCAGTACTTC. It translates to CASSLRQPGYEQYF.

This clone is judged medium-sized. The J gene is TRBJ1-1, the V gene TRBV30, with TRBD1 as a possible D gene (5 bases). V gave up 2 bases and J gave up 1 base, with 11 bases separating them. Germline V CDR1 and CDR2: GTSNPN, SVGIG (reference sequence). CDR3 length equals 14 residues. This CDR3 reads CAWSPWGTNTEAFF. The CDR3 bases are TGTGCCTGGAGTCCCTGGGGGACGAACACTGAAGCTTTCTTT. Together with reference TRBV30 and TRBJ1-1, the CDR3 gives the full variable domain: SQTIHQWPATLVQPVGSPLSLECTVEGTSNPNLYWYRQAAGRGLQLLFYSVGIGQISSEVPQNLSASRPQDRQFILSSKKLLLSDSGFYLCAWSPWGTNTEAFFGQGTRLTVV.

The chain uses TRBV2 and TRBJ2-6; 7 bases agree with TRBD1. Germline values: CDR1 SNHLY, CDR2 FYNNEI. CDR3 length equals 16 residues. J lost 1 base, V lost 4 bases, and 4 bases had no gene match. CDR3: CASSGFRGSGANVLTF. DNA of the CDR3: TGTGCCAGCAGTGGTTTCAGGGGGTCTGGGGCCAACGTCCTGACTTTC.

The gene calls are TRBV7-3 and TRBJ2-1; 10 bases match TRBD2. V trimming: 4 bases; J trimming: 3 bases; junction bases outside the gene matches: 3. Germline-derived CDR1 and CDR2 are SGHTA and FQGTGA. The CDR3 consists of 15 residues. The CDR3 region is CASSWTSGVYNEQFF. The CDR3 DNA sequence: TGTGCCAGCAGCTGGACTAGCGGAGTCTACAATGAGCAGTTCTTC.

In this sample, this clone turned up once. The V call is TRBV5-6, the J call TRBJ1-2; weak D call: TRBD1 (6 bases). The germline gives CDR1 SGHDT, CDR2 YYEEEE. This CDR3 is 15 amino acids long. The V gene lost 1 base and the J gene lost 0 bases, with 10 bases spanning the gap. Written as DNA, the CDR3 is TGTGCCAGCAGCTTGATGAGGGGGGCTAACTATGGCTACACCTTC. Its protein product is CASSLMRGANYGYTF.

Note on this clone: It is likely a read error, because the conserved phenylalanine at the end of the CDR3 is missing. The DNA is left out, because the CDR3 cannot be placed on it with certainty; the CDR3 is given as TCRdb lists it. The chain joins TRBV5-1 to TRBJ1-3. The CDR3 is 8 residues long, counting both termini. CDR1 is SGHRS and CDR2 is YFSETQ in the germline V gene. This chain's CDR3 is CASSLVVC.

The V call is TRBV11-1, the J call TRBJ2-1, with D perhaps TRBD1 (5 bases). CDR1 is SGHAT, CDR2 FQDESV, per germline (reference sequence). This CDR3 spans 16 amino acids. V lost 1 base, J lost 6 bases, and 16 bases lay in between. Here the CDR3 reads CASSLEGVGALNEQFF. In DNA form, the CDR3 reads TGTGCCAGCAGCTTAGAAGGGGTTGGGGCCCTCAATGAGCAGTTCTTC.

This chain uses TRBV30 with TRBJ2-2; 13 nucleotides agree with TRBD2. The CDR3 is 18 amino acids. V dropped 0 bases and J dropped 5; count of bases not matched to a gene: 9. The germline CDR1 and CDR2 sequences are GTSNPN and SVGIG (reference sequence). CDR3 residues: CAWSVVLAGGPGTGELFF. Written as DNA, the CDR3 is TGTGCCTGGAGTGTAGTACTAGCGGGAGGGCCGGGAACCGGGGAGCTGTTTTTT.